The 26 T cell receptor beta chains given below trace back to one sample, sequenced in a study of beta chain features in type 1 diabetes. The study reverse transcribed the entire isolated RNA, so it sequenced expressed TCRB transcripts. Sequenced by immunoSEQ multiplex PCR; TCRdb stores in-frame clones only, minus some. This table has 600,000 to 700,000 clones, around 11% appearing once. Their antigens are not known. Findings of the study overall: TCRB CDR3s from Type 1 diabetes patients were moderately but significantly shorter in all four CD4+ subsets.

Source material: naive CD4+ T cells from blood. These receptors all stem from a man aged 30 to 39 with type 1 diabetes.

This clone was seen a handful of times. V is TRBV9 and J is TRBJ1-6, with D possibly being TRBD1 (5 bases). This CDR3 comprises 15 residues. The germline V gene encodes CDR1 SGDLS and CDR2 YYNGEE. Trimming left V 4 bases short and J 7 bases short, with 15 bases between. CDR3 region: CASSPQINRNSPLHF. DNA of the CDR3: TGTGCCAGCAGCCCTCAGATTAACAGGAATTCACCCCTCCACTTT.

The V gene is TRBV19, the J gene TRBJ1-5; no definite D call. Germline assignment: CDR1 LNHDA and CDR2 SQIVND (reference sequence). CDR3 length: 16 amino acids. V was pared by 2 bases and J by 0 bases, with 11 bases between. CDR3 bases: TGTGCCAGTAGTATAATGGCGGGGAATAGCAATCAGCCCCAGCATTTT. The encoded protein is CASSIMAGNSNQPQHF.

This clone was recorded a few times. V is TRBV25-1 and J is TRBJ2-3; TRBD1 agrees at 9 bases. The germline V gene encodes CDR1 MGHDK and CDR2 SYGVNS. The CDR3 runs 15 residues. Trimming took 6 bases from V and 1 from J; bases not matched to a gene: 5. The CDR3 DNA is TGTGCCAGCAGGGACAGGGGAGGGCGCACAGATACGCAGTATTTT. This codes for CASRDRGGRTDTQYF.

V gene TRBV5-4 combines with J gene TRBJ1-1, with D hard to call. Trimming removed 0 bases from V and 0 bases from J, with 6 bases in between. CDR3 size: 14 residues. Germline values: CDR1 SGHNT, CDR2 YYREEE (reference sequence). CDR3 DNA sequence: TGTGCCAGCAGCTTGGAACAGATGAACACTGAAGCTTTCTTT. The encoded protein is CASSLEQMNTEAFF.

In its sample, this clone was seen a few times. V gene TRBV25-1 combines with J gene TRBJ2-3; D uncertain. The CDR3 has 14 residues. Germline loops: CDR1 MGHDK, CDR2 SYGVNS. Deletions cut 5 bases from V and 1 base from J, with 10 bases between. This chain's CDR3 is CASSRPLRTDTQYF. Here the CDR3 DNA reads TGTGCCAGCAGTCGTCCCCTACGCACAGATACGCAGTATTTT.

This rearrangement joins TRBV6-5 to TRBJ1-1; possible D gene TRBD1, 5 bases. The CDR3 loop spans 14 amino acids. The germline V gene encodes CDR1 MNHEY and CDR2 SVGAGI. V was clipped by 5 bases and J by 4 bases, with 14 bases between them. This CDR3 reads CASSPPGGSTEAFF. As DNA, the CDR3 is TGTGCCAGCAGTCCCCCGGGGGGGAGCACTGAAGCTTTCTTT.

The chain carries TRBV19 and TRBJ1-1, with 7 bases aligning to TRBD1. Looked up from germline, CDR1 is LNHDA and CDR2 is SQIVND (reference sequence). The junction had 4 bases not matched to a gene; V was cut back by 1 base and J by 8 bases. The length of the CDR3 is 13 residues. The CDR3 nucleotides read TGTGCCAGTAGTATAGCGAAGGGACAGGAAGCTTTCTTT. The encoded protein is CASSIAKGQEAFF.

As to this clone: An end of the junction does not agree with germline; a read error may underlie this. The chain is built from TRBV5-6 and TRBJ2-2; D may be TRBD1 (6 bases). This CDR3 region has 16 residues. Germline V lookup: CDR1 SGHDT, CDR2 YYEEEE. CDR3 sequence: CASRLAGDTFTGELFF. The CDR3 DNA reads TGTGCCAGCAGGTTGGCCGGGGACACCTTCACCGGGGAGCTGTTTTTT.

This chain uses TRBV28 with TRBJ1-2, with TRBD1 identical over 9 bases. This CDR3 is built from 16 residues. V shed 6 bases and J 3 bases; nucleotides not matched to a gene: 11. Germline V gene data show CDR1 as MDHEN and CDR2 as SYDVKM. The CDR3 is CASSSGQGGYYYGYTF. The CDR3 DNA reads TGTGCCAGCAGCTCGGGACAGGGAGGTTACTACTATGGCTACACCTTC.

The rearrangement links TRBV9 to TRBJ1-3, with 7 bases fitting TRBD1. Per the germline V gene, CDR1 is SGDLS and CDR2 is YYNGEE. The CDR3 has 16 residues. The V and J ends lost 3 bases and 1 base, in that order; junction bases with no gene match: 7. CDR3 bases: TGTGCCAGCAGCGCCGGGACAGCCCAGTCTGGAAACACCATATATTTT. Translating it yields CASSAGTAQSGNTIYF.

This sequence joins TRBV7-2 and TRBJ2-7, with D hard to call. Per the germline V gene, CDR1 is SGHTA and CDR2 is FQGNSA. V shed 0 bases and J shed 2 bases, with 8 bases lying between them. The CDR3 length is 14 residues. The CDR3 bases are TGTGCCAGCAGCTTAGCCCGTAACACCTACGAGCAGTACTTC. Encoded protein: CASSLARNTYEQYF.

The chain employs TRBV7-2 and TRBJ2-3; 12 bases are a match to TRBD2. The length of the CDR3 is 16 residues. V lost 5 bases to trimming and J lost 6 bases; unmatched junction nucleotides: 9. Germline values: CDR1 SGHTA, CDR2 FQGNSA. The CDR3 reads CASSPRLAGAGDTQYF. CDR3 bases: TGTGCCAGCAGCCCTCGACTAGCGGGGGCCGGGGATACGCAGTATTTT.

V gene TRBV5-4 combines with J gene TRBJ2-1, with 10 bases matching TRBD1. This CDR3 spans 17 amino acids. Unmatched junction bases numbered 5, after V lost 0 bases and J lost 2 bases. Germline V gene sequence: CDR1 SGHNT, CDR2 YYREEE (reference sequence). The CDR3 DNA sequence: TGTGCCAGCAGCTTGGGACAGGGGGCTTTCCCCTACAATGAGCAGTTCTTC. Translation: CASSLGQGAFPYNEQFF.

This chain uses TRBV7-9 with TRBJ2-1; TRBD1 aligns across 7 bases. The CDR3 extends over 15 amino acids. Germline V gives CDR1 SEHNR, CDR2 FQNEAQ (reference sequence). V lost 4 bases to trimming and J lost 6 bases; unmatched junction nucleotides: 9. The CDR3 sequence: CASSSGQVSANEQFF. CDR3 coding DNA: TGTGCCAGCAGCTCCGGACAGGTCTCGGCCAATGAGCAGTTCTTC.

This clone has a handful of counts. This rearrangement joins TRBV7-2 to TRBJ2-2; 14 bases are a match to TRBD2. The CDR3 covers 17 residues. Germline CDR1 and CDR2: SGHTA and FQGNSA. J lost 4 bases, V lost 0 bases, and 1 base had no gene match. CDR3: CASSLAGTSGSTGELFF. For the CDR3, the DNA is TGTGCCAGCAGCTTAGCCGGGACTAGCGGGAGCACCGGGGAGCTGTTTTTT. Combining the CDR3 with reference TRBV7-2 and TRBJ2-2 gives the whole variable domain GAGVSQSPSNKVTEKGKDVELRCDPISGHTALYWYRQSLGQGLEFLIYFQGNSAPDKSGLPSDRFSAERTGGSVSTLTIQRTQQEDSAVYLCASSLAGTSGSTGELFFGEGSRLTVL.

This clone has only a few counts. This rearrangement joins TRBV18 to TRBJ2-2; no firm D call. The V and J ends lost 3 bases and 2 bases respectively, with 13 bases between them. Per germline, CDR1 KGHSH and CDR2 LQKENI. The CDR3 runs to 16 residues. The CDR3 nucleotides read TGTGCCAGCTCACCCGCCGGCAGGCGAAACACCGGGGAGCTGTTTTTT. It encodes CASSPAGRRNTGELFF.

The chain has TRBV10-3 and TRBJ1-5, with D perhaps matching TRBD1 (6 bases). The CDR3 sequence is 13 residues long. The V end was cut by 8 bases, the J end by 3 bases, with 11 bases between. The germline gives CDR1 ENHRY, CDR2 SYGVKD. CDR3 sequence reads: CAIGQGLNQPQHF. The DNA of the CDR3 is TGTGCCATCGGGCAGGGGCTCAATCAGCCCCAGCATTTT.

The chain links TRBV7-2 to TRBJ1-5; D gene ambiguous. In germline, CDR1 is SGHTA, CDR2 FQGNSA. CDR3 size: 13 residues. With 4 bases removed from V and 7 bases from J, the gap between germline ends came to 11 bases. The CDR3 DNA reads TGTGCCAGCAGCTCCTCCTATCCGCAGCCCCAGCATTTT. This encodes CASSSSYPQPQHF.

DNA for the CDR3: TGTGCCAGCAGCTCCGAGTCCTACGAGCAGTACTTC. Its protein product is CASSSESYEQYF. The chain has TRBV7-6 and TRBJ2-7, with unresolved D. The V and J ends lost 4 bases and 1 base respectively, with 5 bases between them. Germline V gene data show CDR1 as SGHVS and CDR2 as FNYEAQ. This CDR3 comprises 12 residues.

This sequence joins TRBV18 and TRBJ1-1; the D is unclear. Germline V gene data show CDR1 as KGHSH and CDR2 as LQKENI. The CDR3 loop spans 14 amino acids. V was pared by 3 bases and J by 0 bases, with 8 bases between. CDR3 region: CASSPASLNTEAFF. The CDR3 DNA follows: TGTGCCAGCTCACCGGCCTCATTGAACACTGAAGCTTTCTTT.

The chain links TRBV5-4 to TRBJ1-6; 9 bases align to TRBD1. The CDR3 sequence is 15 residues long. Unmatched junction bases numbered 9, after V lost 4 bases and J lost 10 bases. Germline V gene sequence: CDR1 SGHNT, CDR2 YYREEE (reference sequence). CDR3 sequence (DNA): TGTGCCAGCAGCAGCAGAGGGACAGGGAGGTCACCCCTCCACTTT. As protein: CASSSRGTGRSPLHF. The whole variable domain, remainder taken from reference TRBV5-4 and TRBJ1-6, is ETGVTQSPTHLIKTRGQQVTLRCSSQSGHNTVSWYQQALGQGPQFIFQYYREEENGRGNFPPRFSGLQFPNYSSELNVNALELDDSALYLCASSSRGTGRSPLHFGNGTRLTVT.

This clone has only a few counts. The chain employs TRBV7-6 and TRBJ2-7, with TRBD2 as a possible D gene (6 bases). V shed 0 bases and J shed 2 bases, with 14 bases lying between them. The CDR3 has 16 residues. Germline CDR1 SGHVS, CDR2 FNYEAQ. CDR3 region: CASSLAPGTQTYEQYF. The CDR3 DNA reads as TGTGCCAGCAGCTTAGCGCCCGGGACTCAGACCTACGAGCAGTACTTC.

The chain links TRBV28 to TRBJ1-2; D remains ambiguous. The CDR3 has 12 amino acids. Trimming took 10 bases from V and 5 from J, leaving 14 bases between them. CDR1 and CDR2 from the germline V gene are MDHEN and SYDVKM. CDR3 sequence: CATARVGYGYTF. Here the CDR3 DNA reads TGTGCCACCGCACGGGTGGGATATGGCTACACCTTC.

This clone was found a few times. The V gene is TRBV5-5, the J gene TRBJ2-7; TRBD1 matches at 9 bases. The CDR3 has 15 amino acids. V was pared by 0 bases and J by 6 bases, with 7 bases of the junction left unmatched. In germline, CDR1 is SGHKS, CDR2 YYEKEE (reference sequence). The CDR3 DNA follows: TGTGCCAGCAGCTTGGAACCGGGACAGGGAGCCGAGCAGTACTTC. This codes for CASSLEPGQGAEQYF.

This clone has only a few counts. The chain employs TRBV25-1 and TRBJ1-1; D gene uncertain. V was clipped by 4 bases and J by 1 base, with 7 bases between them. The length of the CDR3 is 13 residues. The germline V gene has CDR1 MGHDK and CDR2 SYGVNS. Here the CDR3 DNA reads TGTGCCAGCAGTGGGACTTGGAACACTGAAGCTTTCTTT. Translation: CASSGTWNTEAFF.

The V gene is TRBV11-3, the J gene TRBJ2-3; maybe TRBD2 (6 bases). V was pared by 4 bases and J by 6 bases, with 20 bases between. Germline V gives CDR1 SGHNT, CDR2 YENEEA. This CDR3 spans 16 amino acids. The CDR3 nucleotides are TGTGCCAGCAGCTCCCCCCGCCGGGGGTTCCCTGATACGCAGTATTTT. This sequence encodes CASSSPRRGFPDTQYF.